This T cell receptor beta chain appears in the sequencing data of a study of beta chain features in type 1 diabetes. Cell sorting via CD45RO/CCR7/CD25/CD127/CD95/CD27 was performed to obtain CD4+ naive, central memory, regulatory and stem cell-like memory cells. V lost 7 bases and J lost 4, with 10 bases in between. Germline V gene data show CDR1 as SNHLY and CDR2 as FYNNEI. CDR3 length equals 13 residues. Reverse transcription of all isolated RNA meant that expressed TCRB transcripts were sequenced. The protocol was immunoSEQ multiplex PCR, while the TCRdb copy is restricted to in-frame clones and leaves out a portion. The repertoire holds hundreds of thousands of clones, with around 14% as singletons.

The clonotype comes from a woman aged 40-49 years in good health. Material for sequencing was naive CD4+ T cells from blood. The chain employs TRBV2 and TRBJ2-2; perhaps TRBD2 as D (5 bases). The CDR3 bases are TGTGCCAGCACCGGCGAGGGCACCGGGGAGCTGTTTTTT. Translating gives CASTGEGTGELFF.